The present T cell receptor (beta chain) was sequenced within a study of T cell responses to AZD1222 COVID-19 vaccine. Study results and caveats: Donors were chiefly white British, with a greater number of females, and clonal diversity was perhaps underestimated. Spike-specific TCR breadth and depth rose after two AZD1222 doses.

The germline CDR1 and CDR2 sequences are SGHTA and FQGNSA. Trimming pared 5 bases from V and 8 bases from J, leaving 22 bases between. The CDR3 sequence is 16 residues long. Data came from immunoSEQ multiplex PCR; TCRdb stores just in-frame clones and leaves some out. The table shows about 46,000 clones, with approximately 90% occurring only once. Worth noting for this clone: The antigen is unknown.

Here the sequenced sample was peripheral blood, taken 28 days after the second AZD1222 dose. The chain recombines TRBV7-2 with TRBJ2-1; D is unresolved. The TCR sequence derives from an adult who received the AZD1222 COVID-19 vaccine. The CDR3 here is CASSLRRLQAHDEQFF. CDR3 nucleotides: TGTGCCAGCAGCCTGAGAAGGCTCCAGGCCCACGATGAGCAGTTCTTC.